This TCR beta chain came from a study of cytomegalovirus exposure and HLA in healthy donors. Study-level points and caveats: The study flagged about 150 TCR beta chains as cytomegalovirus-associated.

The donors were part of the 120-subject validation cohort, which stood apart from the approximately 670-subject first cohort. Profiling relied on immunoSEQ multiplex PCR, and the TCRdb table lists in-frame clones only, not all of them. The sample includes 70,000 to 95,000 clones, over 85% of them seen just once. Germline V gives CDR1 MNHEY, CDR2 SVGAGI. V lost 6 bases, J lost 0 bases, and 9 bases lay in between. The CDR3 consists of 14 residues. On this clone: Its matching antigen is unknown.

The rearrangement uses TRBV6-5 and TRBJ1-5; D may be TRBD1 (6 bases). The clonotype originates from a woman aged 30 to 39 in good health and CMV-seronegative. Material for sequencing was PBMCs. The chain's CDR3 is CASSRTASNQPQHF. CDR3 DNA sequence: TGTGCCAGCAGCCGGACAGCTAGCAATCAGCCCCAGCATTTT.